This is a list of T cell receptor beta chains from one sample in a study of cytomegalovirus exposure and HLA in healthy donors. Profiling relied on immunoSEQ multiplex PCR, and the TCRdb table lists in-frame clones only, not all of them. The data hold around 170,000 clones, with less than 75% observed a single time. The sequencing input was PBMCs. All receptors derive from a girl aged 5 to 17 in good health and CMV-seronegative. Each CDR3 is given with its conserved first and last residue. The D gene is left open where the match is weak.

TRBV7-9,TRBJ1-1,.,CASSLDTGRVTEAFF
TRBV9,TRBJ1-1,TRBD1,CASSVFPHRTGGTEAFF
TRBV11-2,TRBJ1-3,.,CASTPAGAMGGNTIYF
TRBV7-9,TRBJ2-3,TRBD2,CASTKEGLGTDTQYF
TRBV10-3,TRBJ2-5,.,CAISESGSETQYF
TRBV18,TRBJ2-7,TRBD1,CASSPRDRGEQYF
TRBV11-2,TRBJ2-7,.,CASSLETRETYEQYF
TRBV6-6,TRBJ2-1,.,CASSDEGDEQFF
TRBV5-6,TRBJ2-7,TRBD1,CASREDRVPFMQYF
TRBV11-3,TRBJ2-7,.,CASSLGGAPNGGEQYF
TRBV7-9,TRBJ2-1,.,CASSFSGDSTHEQFF